The rows below give T cell receptor beta chains drawn from one sample of a study of blood T cells in healthy people across ages. In TCRdb, the 5' RACE reads were re-called with MiXCR into one record per CDR3 protein. The profile shows approximately 900,000 distinct CDR3 sequences, 40% to 60% of them singletons. Material: blood. The receptor set was obtained from a man aged 25 to 40 in good health. Both conserved end residues are part of each CDR3. A D gene is named only where the DNA matches it firmly. Size tells how often a clone was seen (once, few, many) or the class of an expanded clone, and some rows leave it out.

D gene: TRBD2
V gene: TRBV28
J gene: TRBJ2-4
clone size: -
CDR3 protein: CASSPIAGIYSTPMRGQYF
CDR3 DNA: TGTGCCAGCAGTCCGATAGCGGGGATCTACTCTACCCCCATGAGGGGCCAGTACTTC

D gene: -
V gene: TRBV6-6
J gene: TRBJ2-7
clone size: -
CDR3 protein: CASSPDLGSYEQYF
CDR3 DNA: TGTGCCAGCAGTCCGGACCTGGGGTCCTACGAGCAGTACTTC

D gene: TRBD1
V gene: TRBV7-2
J gene: TRBJ1-4
clone size: few
CDR3 protein: CASRPDRGREKLFF
CDR3 DNA: TGTGCCAGCAGACCCGACAGGGGGCGTGAAAAACTGTTTTTT

D gene: -
V gene: TRBV29-1
J gene: TRBJ2-7
clone size: -
CDR3 protein: CSVEAGRDTYEQYF
CDR3 DNA: TGCAGCGTTGAAGCAGGGAGGGACACCTACGAGCAGTACTTC

D gene: -
V gene: TRBV20-1
J gene: TRBJ1-4
clone size: -
CDR3 protein: CSARDPERGARNEKLFF
CDR3 DNA: TGCAGTGCTAGAGATCCGGAGCGCGGGGCTCGTAATGAAAAACTGTTTTTT

D gene: TRBD1
V gene: TRBV29-1
J gene: TRBJ2-1
clone size: -
CDR3 protein: CSVEDTVGTGVNEQFF
CDR3 DNA: TGCAGCGTTGAAGATACTGTAGGTACAGGGGTGAATGAGCAGTTCTTC

D gene: TRBD2
V gene: TRBV30
J gene: TRBJ2-3
clone size: -
CDR3 protein: CAWSQKGGNRDTQYF
CDR3 DNA: TGTGCCTGGAGTCAGAAGGGAGGGAATCGAGATACGCAGTATTTT

D gene: -
V gene: TRBV9
J gene: TRBJ2-2
clone size: once
CDR3 protein: CASSVEGRNTGELFF
CDR3 DNA: TGTGCCAGCAGCGTCGAGGGGAGGAACACCGGGGAGCTGTTTTTT

D gene: TRBD1
V gene: TRBV20-1
J gene: TRBJ2-7
clone size: -
CDR3 protein: CSAGRQGFDYEQYF
CDR3 DNA: TGCAGTGCTGGAAGACAGGGGTTCGACTACGAGCAGTACTTC

D gene: TRBD1
V gene: TRBV4-3
J gene: TRBJ2-7
clone size: few
CDR3 protein: CASSQRDRGKQYF
CDR3 DNA: TGCGCCAGCAGCCAAAGGGACAGGGGTAAGCAGTACTTC

D gene: -
V gene: TRBV6-4
J gene: TRBJ1-2
clone size: -
CDR3 protein: CASSDAGSLSYGYTF
CDR3 DNA: TGTGCCAGCAGTGACGCCGGCAGCCTCAGCTATGGCTACACCTTC

D gene: -
V gene: TRBV7-9
J gene: TRBJ1-2
clone size: -
CDR3 protein: CASSRQDYYGYTF
CDR3 DNA: TGTGCCAGCAGCCGACAGGATTACTATGGCTACACCTTC

D gene: -
V gene: TRBV2
J gene: TRBJ1-6
clone size: -
CDR3 protein: CASRDGDSSGNSPLHF
CDR3 DNA: TGTGCCAGCAGAGACGGCGACAGTTCTGGAAATTCACCCCTCCACTTT

D gene: -
V gene: TRBV6-2/TRBV6-3
J gene: TRBJ2-2
clone size: -
CDR3 protein: CATSNTGELFF
CDR3 DNA: TGTGCCACCAGCAACACCGGGGAGCTGTTTTTT

D gene: -
V gene: TRBV6-2/TRBV6-3
J gene: TRBJ1-2
clone size: -
CDR3 protein: CASRQDRHGCTF
CDR3 DNA: TGTGCCAGCAGGCAGGACAGACATGGCTGCACCTTC

D gene: -
V gene: TRBV12-3/TRBV12-4
J gene: TRBJ2-5
clone size: few
CDR3 protein: CASRKTQETQYF
CDR3 DNA: TGTGCCAGCAGGAAAACACAAGAGACCCAGTACTTC

D gene: TRBD2
V gene: TRBV20-1
J gene: TRBJ2-4
clone size: -
CDR3 protein: CSARKSSGGAAKNIQYF
CDR3 DNA: TGCAGTGCTAGAAAGTCTAGCGGGGGGGCCGCCAAAAACATTCAGTACTTC

D gene: TRBD1
V gene: TRBV7-2
J gene: TRBJ2-7
clone size: many
CDR3 protein: CASSLAVGQGRYEQYF
CDR3 DNA: TGTGCCAGCAGCTTAGCAGTGGGACAGGGTCGCTACGAGCAGTACTTC

D gene: -
V gene: TRBV6-2/TRBV6-3
J gene: TRBJ2-7
clone size: -
CDR3 protein: CASSSSSQLYEQYF
CDR3 DNA: TGTGCCAGCAGCTCCTCCTCGCAGCTCTACGAGCAGTACTTC

D gene: TRBD2
V gene: TRBV9
J gene: TRBJ2-5
clone size: -
CDR3 protein: CASSVGGLAGGNQETQYF
CDR3 DNA: TGTGCCAGCAGCGTAGGAGGACTAGCGGGGGGCAATCAAGAGACCCAGTACTTC

D gene: TRBD1
V gene: TRBV28
J gene: TRBJ2-5
clone size: -
CDR3 protein: CASSSPGQGTTAQYF
CDR3 DNA: TGTGCCAGCAGTTCTCCGGGACAGGGTACTACGGCGCAGTACTTC

D gene: -
V gene: TRBV7-2
J gene: TRBJ2-5
clone size: -
CDR3 protein: CASSLYVGTQYF
CDR3 DNA: TGTGCCAGCAGCTTATACGTAGGGACCCAGTACTTC

D gene: -
V gene: TRBV30
J gene: TRBJ1-2
clone size: -
CDR3 protein: CAWSAGVVGYGYTF
CDR3 DNA: TGTGCCTGGAGTGCAGGGGTAGTGGGCTATGGCTACACCTTC

D gene: -
V gene: TRBV10-3
J gene: TRBJ2-5
clone size: -
CDR3 protein: CAISEERETQYF
CDR3 DNA: TGTGCCATCAGTGAGGAGCGGGAGACCCAGTACTTC

D gene: TRBD2
V gene: TRBV7-2
J gene: TRBJ2-5
clone size: few
CDR3 protein: CASSPSGGAGQYF
CDR3 DNA: TGTGCCAGCAGTCCTAGCGGGGGGGCGGGGCAGTACTTC

D gene: TRBD2
V gene: TRBV6-5
J gene: TRBJ2-5
clone size: -
CDR3 protein: CASSRTSGIQYF
CDR3 DNA: TGTGCCAGCAGTCGGACTAGCGGGATTCAGTATTTC

D gene: -
V gene: TRBV20-1
J gene: TRBJ1-4
clone size: -
CDR3 protein: CSASRGSRKEKLFF
CDR3 DNA: TGCAGTGCTAGTAGGGGGTCCAGGAAAGAAAAACTGTTTTTT

D gene: -
V gene: TRBV29-1
J gene: TRBJ2-4
clone size: many
CDR3 protein: CSVVRMGAKNIQYF
CDR3 DNA: TGCAGCGTTGTCCGGATGGGAGCCAAAAACATTCAGTACTTC

D gene: -
V gene: TRBV4-2
J gene: TRBJ2-1
clone size: -
CDR3 protein: CASSPGALDEQFF
CDR3 DNA: TGTGCCAGCAGCCCAGGCGCTCTTGATGAGCAGTTCTTC

D gene: -
V gene: TRBV5-5
J gene: TRBJ1-1
clone size: -
CDR3 protein: CASSLWGGGTEAFF
CDR3 DNA: TGTGCCAGCAGTTTGTGGGGGGGAGGCACTGAAGCTTTCTTT

D gene: -
V gene: TRBV5-1
J gene: TRBJ2-3
clone size: -
CDR3 protein: CASSLEGIFTDTQYF
CDR3 DNA: TGCGCCAGCAGCTTGGAGGGGATTTTCACAGATACGCAGTATTTT

D gene: TRBD1
V gene: TRBV6-5
J gene: TRBJ1-4
clone size: -
CDR3 protein: CASSRTGDNEKLFF
CDR3 DNA: TGTGCCAGCAGCCGGACAGGGGATAATGAAAAACTGTTTTTT

D gene: TRBD2
V gene: TRBV20-1
J gene: TRBJ2-3
clone size: -
CDR3 protein: CSASSSGGADTQYF
CDR3 DNA: TGCAGTGCTAGTTCTAGCGGGGGAGCAGATACGCAGTATTTT

D gene: -
V gene: TRBV2
J gene: TRBJ1-1
clone size: -
CDR3 protein: CARSDLTNTEAFF
CDR3 DNA: TGTGCCAGGAGTGACCTTACTAACACTGAAGCTTTCTTT

D gene: -
V gene: TRBV7-9
J gene: TRBJ2-3
clone size: -
CDR3 protein: CASSLETDTRYF
CDR3 DNA: TGTGCCAGCAGCTTAGAAACAGATACGCGGTATTTT

D gene: TRBD2
V gene: TRBV6-2/TRBV6-3
J gene: TRBJ2-3
clone size: -
CDR3 protein: CASTPRGGGTDTQYF
CDR3 DNA: TGTGCCAGCACCCCACGGGGGGGCGGCACAGATACGCAGTATTTT

D gene: -
V gene: TRBV7-2
J gene: TRBJ1-4
clone size: -
CDR3 protein: CASSPGQAGEKLFF
CDR3 DNA: TGTGCCAGCAGCCCCGGCCAGGCGGGGGAAAAACTGTTTTTT

D gene: -
V gene: TRBV20-1
J gene: TRBJ2-3
clone size: few
CDR3 protein: CSARGQGPPDTQYF
CDR3 DNA: TGCAGTGCTAGGGGGCAGGGCCCCCCAGATACGCAGTATTTT

D gene: -
V gene: TRBV27
J gene: TRBJ2-7
clone size: -
CDR3 protein: CASSLIGAYEQYF
CDR3 DNA: TGTGCCAGCAGTTTAATCGGGGCCTACGAGCAGTACTTC

D gene: TRBD2
V gene: TRBV20-1
J gene: TRBJ2-1
clone size: -
CDR3 protein: CSTRDGSGGDYNEQFF
CDR3 DNA: TGCAGTACTAGAGATGGTAGCGGGGGCGATTACAATGAGCAGTTCTTC

D gene: -
V gene: TRBV27
J gene: TRBJ1-1
clone size: -
CDR3 protein: CTSSPWGGKRDTEAFF
CDR3 DNA: TGTACCAGCAGTCCCTGGGGGGGGAAGAGGGACACTGAAGCTTTCTTT

D gene: -
V gene: TRBV3-1
J gene: TRBJ2-7
clone size: few
CDR3 protein: CASCQDWSRNEQYF
CDR3 DNA: TGTGCCAGCTGCCAAGATTGGAGCAGAAATGAGCAGTACTTC

D gene: -
V gene: TRBV5-1
J gene: TRBJ2-2
clone size: once
CDR3 protein: CASSPENTGELFF
CDR3 DNA: TGCGCCAGCAGCCCCGAGAACACCGGGGAGCTGTTTTTT